What follows are 2 T cell receptor beta chains derived from one specimen sequenced in a study of T-cell memory formation after mild COVID-19. TCRdb ran MiXCR on the 5' RACE reads and lists one entry per CDR3 protein. This sample yields approximately 570,000 distinct CDR3 sequences, of which about 20% are seen a single time; about 12% belongs to the top ten. The sequencing input was PBMCs or a T cell subset sorted from them (not recorded which). The receptor set was obtained from an adult woman who had mild COVID-19 (a few samples of this study predate the infection). Cell type and time point are not known.

This clonotype has more than one count but fewer than ten. V gene TRBV9 combines with J gene TRBJ2-3, with TRBD2 matching over 10 bases. This CDR3 spans 16 amino acids. J lost 4 bases, V lost 0 bases, and 5 bases had no gene match. Germline CDR1 SGDLS, CDR2 YYNGEE. This CDR3 is CASSVAASGGADTQYF. The DNA for the CDR3 is TGTGCCAGCAGCGTAGCGGCTAGCGGGGGCGCAGATACGCAGTATTTT. The full variable domain, rest sourced from reference TRBV9 and TRBJ2-3, is DSGVTQTPKHLITATGQRVTLRCSPRSGDLSVYWYQQSLDQGLQFLIQYYNGEERAKGNILERFSAQQFPDLHSELNLSSLELGDSALYFCASSVAASGGADTQYFGPGTRLTVL.

This clonotype was recorded a few times. The chain is built from TRBV27 and TRBJ2-7, with D possibly TRBD2 on 6 matching bases. V was trimmed by 5 bases and J by 3 bases, leaving 17 bases between them. The germline V gene encodes CDR1 MNHEY and CDR2 SMNVEV (reference sequence). CDR3 length equals 15 residues. CDR3 sequence: CASSLRDSRHYEQYF. The CDR3 nucleotides are TGTGCCAGCAGTCTCCGGGACTCCCGCCACTACGAGCAGTACTTC.